These T cell receptor beta chains were read from a single sample in a study of T cells after yellow fever vaccination. TCRdb reprocessed the 5' RACE reads via MiXCR and lists one record per CDR3 protein. Of 300,000 to 400,000 distinct CDR3 sequences listed, roughly 8.7% are singletons. The sequenced sample was PBMCs, obtained on the day of the first yellow fever vaccination. These receptors were obtained from a man younger than 35 who received the YFV17D yellow fever vaccine. Each CDR3 is given without its conserved first and last residue. Clone size is not always given. Where it is, it says once, few, many or a class for expanded clones.

>TRBV29-1|.|TRBJ2-1
SVEDSVVDEQF
>TRBV19|.|TRBJ1-2
ASSPRTGGENGYT
>TRBV5-1|few|TRBJ2-1
ASSLGLAVFYNEQF
>TRBV28|many|TRBJ1-5
ASSLLWGQGRQPQH
>TRBV6-2/TRBV6-3|few|TRBJ1-5
ASSSSVVGQPQH
>TRBV6-2/TRBV6-3|few|TRBJ2-2
ASERAQEYTGELF
>TRBV7-2|few|TRBJ2-1
ASRSSLTSASEQF
>TRBV10-3|.|TRBJ2-5
AFSLSTGFGLGQETQY
>TRBV7-2|many|TRBJ2-5
ASSSDRKPQETQY
>TRBV29-1|few|TRBJ2-5
SVSYSYQETQY
>TRBV15|.|TRBJ2-4
ATSRESGLDKNIQY
>TRBV9|few|TRBJ2-3
ASSVGGLAGDTQY
>TRBV7-6|few|TRBJ2-7
ASSREGQMYEQY
>TRBV29-1|many|TRBJ2-1
SVEPGPGGTNEQF
>TRBV20-1|.|TRBJ1-5
SAMSGTGGGQPQH
>TRBV20-1|many|TRBJ2-3
SAPQLAGAYGDTQY
>TRBV11-2|.|TRBJ2-6
ASGLLSGGMFSGANVLT
>TRBV9|.|TRBJ1-4
ASSGSPGDEKLF
>TRBV7-2|.|TRBJ1-6
ASSLRGRGNSPLH
>TRBV7-9|many|TRBJ2-1
ASSPRTYSSYNEQF
>TRBV5-1|few|TRBJ2-1
ASSYPTGWSNEQF
>TRBV20-1|.|TRBJ1-2
SASVGNYGYT
>TRBV7-2|.|TRBJ2-1
ASKGNLAGGNEQF